The clone carrying this T cell receptor (beta chain) has at least ten counts. The data originate from a study of T-cell reconstitution after alpha-beta-depleted transplantation in children. Trimming removed 1 base from V and 3 bases from J; junction bases left unmatched: 8. CDR1 is MNHEY, CDR2 SMNVEV, per germline (reference sequence). The CDR3 runs 16 residues. Library preparation (for TCRbeta) was performed with unique molecular identifiers. TCRdb used MiXCR to reprocess the PCR reads, holding one entry per CDR3 protein. This sample carries about 240,000 distinct CDR3 sequences, around 12% of them seen once, and the ten largest clones take 2.6%.

The input for sequencing was PBMCs from the stem cell graft donor, taken from the stem cell graft. The chain couples TRBV27 to TRBJ2-7, with TRBD1 identical over 8 bases. The sequence derives from a human donor who donated a stem cell graft to a child with acute lymphoblastic leukemia. CDR3 in amino acids: CASSLWAGGYGYEQYF. The CDR3, as DNA: TGTGCCAGCAGTTTATGGGCAGGGGGCTACGGCTACGAGCAGTACTTC.